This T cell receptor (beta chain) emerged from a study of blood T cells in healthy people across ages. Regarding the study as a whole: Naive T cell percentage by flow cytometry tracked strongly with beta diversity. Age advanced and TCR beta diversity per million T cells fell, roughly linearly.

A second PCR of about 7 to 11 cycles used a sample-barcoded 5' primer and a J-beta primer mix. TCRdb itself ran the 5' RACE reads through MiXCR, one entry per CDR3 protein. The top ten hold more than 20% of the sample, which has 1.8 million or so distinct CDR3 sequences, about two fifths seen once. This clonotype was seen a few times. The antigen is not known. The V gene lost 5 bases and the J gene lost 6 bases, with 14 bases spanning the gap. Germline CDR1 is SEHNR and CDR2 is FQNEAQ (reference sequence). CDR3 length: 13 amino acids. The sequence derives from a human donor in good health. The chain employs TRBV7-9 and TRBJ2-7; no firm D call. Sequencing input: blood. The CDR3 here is CASSERLVLEQYF. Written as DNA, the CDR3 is TGTGCCAGCAGCGAGAGGCTAGTACTCGAGCAGTACTTC.